The 21 T cell receptor beta chains reported below all come from one sample, sequenced in a study of graft-versus-host responses after intestinal transplantation. The data were produced by immunoSEQ multiplex PCR, yet TCRdb's version contains in-frame clones alone and is incomplete. The table lists about 15,000 clones, about 30% of them singletons, with roughly 1.9% in the top ten. Irradiated stimulators labeled with violet dye, around 200,000 in number, were plated with around 200,000 CFSE-labeled responders. Material: alloreactive CD8+ T cells from a mixed lymphocyte reaction culture, obtained before intestinal transplant. Regarding subset: CFSE-low proliferating T cells sorted from approximately 6-day pre-transplant mixed lymphocyte reaction (GvH or HvG direction). All receptors derive from a human patient who received an intestinal transplant.

The rearrangement links TRBV27 to TRBJ1-1; possible D gene TRBD1, 5 bases. Germline CDR1 is MNHEY and CDR2 is SMNVEV (reference sequence). The CDR3 covers 14 residues. The V and J ends lost 0 bases and 1 base respectively, with 6 bases between them. The DNA of the CDR3 is TGTGCCAGCAGTTTATCCGGGGGGAACACTGAAGCTTTCTTT. It yields the protein CASSLSGGNTEAFF.

This chain joins TRBV7-9 and TRBJ2-3; 16 positions match TRBD2. Germline V gene data show CDR1 as SEHNR and CDR2 as FQNEAQ (reference sequence). The length of the CDR3 is 18 residues. Germline trimming cut 5 bases from V and 2 bases from J; bases unmatched to any gene: 7. The CDR3 here is CASSLGLAGGPVTDTQYF. For the CDR3, the DNA is TGTGCCAGCAGCCTGGGACTAGCGGGGGGGCCTGTCACAGATACGCAGTATTTT. Complete variable domain (other parts from reference TRBV7-9 and TRBJ2-3): DTGVSQNPRHKITKRGQNVTFRCDPISEHNRLYWYRQTLGQGPEFLTYFQNEAQLEKSRLLSDRFSAERPKGSFSTLEIQRTEQGDSAMYLCASSLGLAGGPVTDTQYFGPGTRLTVL.

This chain joins TRBV7-9 and TRBJ2-7; D unresolved. Trimming left V 5 bases short and J 1 base short, with 15 bases between. Germline V lookup: CDR1 SEHNR, CDR2 FQNEAQ (reference sequence). This CDR3 has 15 amino acids. The CDR3 is CASSPAPGFSYEQYF. The CDR3 region has the DNA TGTGCCAGCAGCCCGGCGCCCGGGTTTTCCTACGAGCAGTACTTC.

This clone was observed a handful of times. V usage is TRBV4-3 and J usage is TRBJ2-2, with 7 nucleotides matching TRBD1. Per the germline V gene, CDR1 is LGHNA and CDR2 is YSLEER. CDR3 length: 16 amino acids. The trim removed 0 bases at V and 6 bases at J, leaving 7 bases unmatched. CDR3 sequence reads: CASSQDLRQGAGELFF. The CDR3 DNA reads TGCGCCAGCAGCCAAGATCTAAGACAGGGTGCCGGGGAGCTGTTTTTT.

This clone was recorded a few times. The chain has TRBV5-6 and TRBJ1-1; weak D call: TRBD1 (5 bases). CDR3 length: 14 residues. Trimming stripped 2 bases from V and 1 base from J, with 9 bases between. Germline loops: CDR1 SGHDT, CDR2 YYEEEE. The DNA for the CDR3 is TGTGCCAGCAGCTTCTGGGGCGGGAACACTGAAGCTTTCTTT. It translates to CASSFWGGNTEAFF.

This chain joins TRBV29-1 and TRBJ2-3; 7 bases are shared with TRBD1. V was clipped by 3 bases and J by 3 bases; unmatched bases: 6. CDR3 length: 14 residues. Germline CDR1 SQVTM, CDR2 ANQGSEA. The DNA for the CDR3 is TGCAGCGTTGATTCAGGGACAGTTACAGATACGCAGTATTTT. This sequence encodes CSVDSGTVTDTQYF.

This clone has a handful of counts. The chain joins TRBV5-8 to TRBJ1-1, with a weak D call TRBD1 (5 bases). The CDR3 spans 14 residues. The V gene lost 2 bases and the J gene lost 1 base, with 9 bases spanning the gap. CDR1 SGHTS and CDR2 YDEGEE come from the germline V gene. The CDR3 nucleotides are TGTGCCAGCAGCTTTCTGGGGCCGAACACTGAAGCTTTCTTT. Its translation is CASSFLGPNTEAFF.

This clone was found a few times. The CDR3 here is CASSQDVGTNTDTQYF. Written as DNA, the CDR3 is TGCGCCAGCAGCCAAGATGTAGGGACTAACACAGATACGCAGTATTTT. The genes are TRBV4-3 and TRBJ2-3, with TRBD2 identical over 7 bases. With 0 bases clipped from V and 2 bases from J, the junction kept 5 bases outside the gene matches. CDR1 LGHNA and CDR2 YSLEER come from the germline V gene. This CDR3 region has 16 residues.

Only a few counts were recorded for this clone. This chain uses TRBV28 with TRBJ2-7; possibly TRBD1 for D (6 bases). The CDR3 covers 14 residues. Germline CDR1 MDHEN, CDR2 SYDVKM. V lost 9 bases, J lost 2 bases, and 17 bases lay in between. The CDR3 sequence is CASGQRDFTYEQYF. The CDR3 nucleotides read TGTGCCAGTGGACAGCGTGATTTCACCTACGAGCAGTACTTC.

The CDR3 reads CASSSNSFLSYEQYF. CDR3 nucleotides: TGTGCCAGTAGTTCCAACAGTTTCCTATCCTACGAGCAGTACTTC. The V call is TRBV19, the J call TRBJ2-7; no reliable D call. Trimming left V 5 bases short and J 1 base short, with 15 bases between. The CDR3 sequence is 15 residues long. Germline-derived CDR1 and CDR2 are LNHDA and SQIVND (reference sequence).

The chain carries TRBV4-3 and TRBJ1-6; 11 nucleotides align to TRBD1. Germline-derived CDR1 and CDR2 are LGHNA and YSLEER. With 4 bases clipped from V and 6 bases from J, the junction kept 2 bases outside the gene matches. The CDR3 sequence is 15 residues long. The CDR3 DNA sequence: TGCGCCAGCAGCCCGGGGACAGGGGGTAATTCACCCCTCCACTTT. It specifies CASSPGTGGNSPLHF.

The J gene is TRBJ2-3, the V gene TRBV6-5, with D possibly being TRBD2 (5 bases). Germline-derived CDR1 and CDR2 are MNHEY and SVGAGI. This CDR3 region has 13 residues. Deletions cut 8 bases from V and 0 bases from J, with 9 bases between. The CDR3 is CASGLASTDTQYF. DNA for the CDR3: TGTGCCAGCGGACTTGCGAGCACAGATACGCAGTATTTT.

The CDR3 nucleotides read TGTGCCATCAGTGAAGGGACTACCACCACAGATACGCAGTATTTT. Encoded protein: CAISEGTTTTDTQYF. J is TRBJ2-3 and V is TRBV10-3; 7 nucleotides align to TRBD2. The junction had 5 bases not matched to a gene; V was cut back by 3 bases and J by 2 bases. Germline values: CDR1 ENHRY, CDR2 SYGVKD. The CDR3 spans 15 residues.

This clone was found a few times. The chain couples TRBV6-5 to TRBJ1-1; no firm D call. CDR1 is MNHEY and CDR2 is SVGAGI in the germline V gene. Trimming took 0 bases from V and 1 from J, leaving 6 bases between them. This CDR3 is built from 14 residues. The CDR3 DNA reads TGTGCCAGCAGTTACTCTGCGGGGAACACTGAAGCTTTCTTT. Amino acid sequence: CASSYSAGNTEAFF.

Regarding this clone: The junction departs from germline at one end; a sequencing error may be responsible. The gene calls are TRBV27 and TRBJ2-7, with D possibly matching TRBD1 (7 bases). Germline V gene data show CDR1 as MNHEY and CDR2 as SMNVEV (reference sequence). The CDR3 sequence is 12 residues long. The CDR3 DNA follows: TGTGCCAGCACCCCCCAGGGGGGAGTGACTCACTTC. Amino acids: CASTPQGGVTHF.

This clone was counted a single time. The rearrangement uses TRBV4-3 and TRBJ2-7; 9 bases are shared with TRBD1. The length of the CDR3 is 15 residues. Germline assignment: CDR1 LGHNA and CDR2 YSLEER. Trimming took 3 bases from V and 7 from J; bases not matched to a gene: 10. CDR3: CASSQGTGPLGEQYF. The CDR3 DNA reads TGCGCCAGCAGCCAGGGGACAGGGCCACTCGGGGAGCAGTACTTC.

V and J are TRBV10-3 and TRBJ2-1; 8 nucleotides line up with TRBD1. The CDR3 is 15 residues long. Trimming took 5 bases from V and 5 from J; bases not matched to a gene: 8. Germline assignment: CDR1 ENHRY and CDR2 SYGVKD. The CDR3 DNA sequence: TGTGCCATCAGTCACCCCGGGACAGGTAACAATGAGCAGTTCTTC. This encodes CAISHPGTGNNEQFF.

This chain links TRBV7-2 with TRBJ2-7; 10 positions match TRBD2. This CDR3 has 16 amino acids. The V segment lost 6 bases and the J segment 0 bases; nucleotides outside the gene matches: 8. The V gene's germline CDR1 is SGHTA and CDR2 FQGNSA. CDR3 nucleotides: TGTGCCAGCAGTCCTTCGGCTAGCGGGGGCTCCTACGAGCAGTACTTC. This codes for CASSPSASGGSYEQYF.

In this sample, this clone turned up a few times. The V call is TRBV4-3, the J call TRBJ2-3, with a possible D match to TRBD2 (7 bases). V gave up 0 bases and J gave up 2 bases, with 15 bases separating them. The CDR3 extends over 17 amino acids. Germline CDR1 LGHNA, CDR2 YSLEER. CDR3 bases: TGCGCCAGCAGCCAAGATACCGGGGGGCCCGTCACAGATACGCAGTATTTT. Protein sequence: CASSQDTGGPVTDTQYF.

The rearrangement joins TRBV2 to TRBJ1-6; D call uncertain. This CDR3 has 18 residues. V was clipped by 1 base and J by 4 bases, with 17 bases between them. Germline values: CDR1 SNHLY, CDR2 FYNNEI. In nucleotides, the CDR3 is TGTGCCAGCAGTGAAGTTGGCAGCTTGATCGGGTATAATTCACCCCTCCACTTT. Translation: CASSEVGSLIGYNSPLHF.

V and J are TRBV20-1 and TRBJ1-1; tentatively, D is TRBD1 (6 bases). The V end lost 7 bases, the J end lost 3 bases, and 9 bases lay between the germline ends. CDR1 and CDR2 (germline): DFQATT, SNEGSKA (reference sequence). The CDR3 is 11 residues long. The CDR3 DNA follows: TGCAGTGTCCCAGGGGACACTGAAGCTTTCTTT. It codes for CSVPGDTEAFF.